This T cell receptor (beta chain) was documented in a study of blood T cells in healthy people across ages. Study results and limitations: Naive T cell percentage showed a strong correlation with the diversity of TCR beta.

Combining a sample-barcoded 5' primer with a J-beta primer mix, a second PCR ran for roughly 6 to 12 cycles. Tags on each cDNA molecule came from a template-switch adaptor with 12 random nucleotides. TCRdb redid the calling of the 5' RACE reads with MiXCR, one entry per CDR3 protein. The sample contains about 1.6 million distinct CDR3 sequences, roughly 32% of which appear only once. Trimming shortened V by 0 bases and J by 7 bases, and 10 bases separated the two germline ends. Germline V CDR1 and CDR2: GTSNPN, SVGIG (reference sequence). CDR3 length equals 13 residues. Every donor gave approximately 10 milliliters of peripheral blood. With respect to this clonotype: Its matching antigen is unknown.

Sequenced: blood. The sequence was collected from a woman aged 25-40 years in good health. The V and J genes are TRBV30 and TRBJ2-1, with D unresolved. CDR3 nucleotide sequence: TGTGCCTGGAGTGTTAGGTTAGCAAATGAGCAGTTCTTC. Translated: CAWSVRLANEQFF.